This TCR beta chain was recorded in a study of tumor and adjacent non-tumor tissue in lung cancer (dated by TCRdb to the late 2010s). With respect to the entire study: The cohort included 12 adenocarcinoma, 2 squamous cell carcinoma and 1 small cell lung cancer patients. Ages among the approximately 15 patients ranged from about 31 to 85 years, there were roughly ten men and 5 women, and disease was at TNM stage I to III. A total of 95 million to 150 million productive TCRbeta reads were generated by sequencing, corresponding to an average of about 4.2 million reads per sample. For each patient, one tumor sample and one normal lung sample were taken, giving under 35 paired specimens that underwent TCRbeta CDR3 sequencing. The study compared bulk TCRbeta repertoires from lung tumor tissue and matched distant non-tumor lung tissue of some 15 lung cancer patients. The paper as a whole reports these results and caveats: Neither the sequencing platform nor unique molecular identifiers are named or mentioned anywhere in the methods. Only approximately 16 patients were included in the cohort, and the need for larger samples and more detailed clinical data was noted by the authors. Younger patients had significantly higher TCR diversity, and higher tumor TCR diversity was associated with shorter overall and disease-free survival. TCR diversity (inverse Simpson) was significantly higher in tumor than in normal lung tissue (roughly 430 vs 170, P = 0.0075, Mann-Whitney U test). Because peripheral blood was not sequenced, blood TCRbeta repertoires in the lung cancer patients of the study were not examined. The top 100 clones accounted for a significantly larger cumulative portion of the repertoire in normal lung than in tumor tissue.

RNA was isolated from bulk, unsorted tissue, and RNA quality was assessed with a NanoDrop ND-1000 and an Agilent 2100. Donors were newly diagnosed lung cancer patients admitted for thoracic surgery in China between August and November 2014, without prior chemotherapy. The study excluded patients who had received radiotherapy or chemotherapy before or who had another cancer at the same time. Pieces of surgical tissue measuring roughly 1-2.3 cm3 were kept in RNAlater solution and stored at -80 degrees C until use. About this clonotype: This clone's antigen is unknown. One end of the junction varies from germline; a read error may be responsible.

The library came from multiplex PCR. The sample was run on an Illumina HiSeq 2500. TCRbeta libraries were built by three rounds of nested PCR using primers (Table S4), following protocols modified from ARM-PCR. Before sequencing, PCR products of 200-500 bp were cut from the gel and purified using the QIAquick gel extraction kit. Concerning the study's data processing: Trimmomatic was used to clean the reads, FLASH merged the cleaned reads into complete CDR3 sequences, and MiTCR assigned the sequences to V(D)J germline segments. Clonal diversity was calculated as the inverse Simpson's index using VDJtools. In-frame sequences without a premature stop codon were defined as productive reads. TCRdb handled the public reads itself, with Q25 trimming in fastp and clone calling in MiXCR, and kept productive beta chains. Each CDR3 protein appears once, grouped with its most common genes and DNA. TCRdb assigned the V and J calls; the authors' analysis was not used. The sample includes around 140,000 distinct CDR3 sequences, with around two thirds observed a single time. Roughly 18% of the sample lies in the top ten.

The CDR3 starts with the cysteine, ends with the phenylalanine, and has 17 residues. The DNA shown is the 51-base CDR3, in frame from base 1. Per the germline V gene, SQVTM is the CDR1 and ANQGSEA is the CDR2. The receptor was isolated from a man in his fifties or sixties with small cell lung cancer. The rearrangement combines TRBV29-1 with TRBJ2-3; 11 nucleotides in the junction match TRBD2. The sequenced material came from lung tumor tissue. The encoded CDR3 is CSPFSLAGGQTTDMQYF. The bases read TGCAGCCCCTTCTCGTTAGCGGGAGGGCAAACGACAGATATGCAGTATTTT.